A selection of T cell receptor beta chains follows, all from one sample in a study of blood T cells in healthy people across ages. TCRdb analysed the 5' RACE reads with MiXCR anew, one entry per CDR3 protein. The sample includes around 1.5 million distinct CDR3 sequences, roughly 64% of them seen just once. The specimen sequenced was blood. These receptors all stem from a man aged 18 to 29 in good health. Each CDR3 is given with its conserved first and last residue.

V: TRBV4-1; CDR3: CASSQEGPSITDTQYF
V: TRBV21-1; CDR3: CAGRDTQYF
V: TRBV6-6; CDR3: CASSDASTGAHYGYTF
V: TRBV3-1; CDR3: CASSQDLSRETQYF
V: TRBV12-3/TRBV12-4; CDR3: CATSRWGANVLTF
V: TRBV5-1; CDR3: CASSLEASVNIQYF
V: TRBV12-2; CDR3: CASRYQTSGRGDTQYF
V: TRBV4-3; CDR3: CASSQAWASCEAFF
V: TRBV5-1; CDR3: CASSPGAFNEKLFF
V: TRBV6-1; CDR3: CASSENPFMGYTF
V: TRBV29-1; CDR3: CSVGGRGETYEQYF
V: TRBV29-1; CDR3: CSVIDAASGIGGFYEQYF
V: TRBV5-5; CDR3: CASSLVSGVAFRNTEAFF
V: TRBV3-1; CDR3: CASSPKGGQINSGRGEQFF
V: TRBV4-3; CDR3: CASSQDRVGLTVSYEQYF
V: TRBV12-3/TRBV12-4; CDR3: CASSQGAREQFF
V: TRBV4-3; CDR3: CASSQRRGTPNIQYF
V: TRBV5-1; CDR3: CASSRGQSPIEQYF
V: TRBV7-2; CDR3: CASSPLGTGIDGYTF
V: TRBV4-1; CDR3: CASSQSQGLNTEAFF
V: TRBV5-1; CDR3: CASSGARDTDTQYF
V: TRBV6-1; CDR3: CASSAERGDEQFF
V: TRBV15; CDR3: CATSRDLPPGQEYTGELFF
V: TRBV12-3/TRBV12-4; CDR3: CASSLGGDLETQYF
V: TRBV10-3; CDR3: CAIRATGFEETQYF
V: TRBV7-7; CDR3: CASSLTYTSEAFF
V: TRBV7-9; CDR3: CASSLRATENLYGYTF
V: TRBV20-1; CDR3: CSARTLAREQYF
V: TRBV19; CDR3: CASTASGVFYSPLHF
V: TRBV3-1; CDR3: CASSPTRQGDYGYTF
V: TRBV10-3; CDR3: CAINTRGGTEAFF
V: TRBV27; CDR3: CASGSTGGGYGYTF
V: TRBV2; CDR3: CAGSPDSAARPQHF
V: TRBV27; CDR3: CASSLGTSFEQFF
V: TRBV11-2; CDR3: CASSPSQTSYNEQFF
V: TRBV5-1; CDR3: CASSPQQGGTEAFF
V: TRBV5-1; CDR3: CASRDRPNTEAFF
V: TRBV20-1; CDR3: CSASAAYRDYSYEQYF
V: TRBV6-5; CDR3: CASSYSAGSNEQFF
V: TRBV6-5; CDR3: CASSYSSPREDSPLHF
V: TRBV3-1; CDR3: CASSQVAVKAEAFF